This is a list of T cell receptor beta chains from one sample in a study of blood T cell repertoires in COVID-19. Profiling relied on immunoSEQ multiplex PCR, and the TCRdb table lists in-frame clones only, not all of them. The sample holds 60,000 to 75,000 clones, 87% seen once. What was sequenced was peripheral blood. The receptors derive from a man aged 50 to 60 with active COVID-19. CDR3s include the opening cysteine and the closing phenylalanine or tryptophan. A D gene is named only where the DNA matches it firmly. Part of the rows lack a size; the others show once, few, many or a class for expanded clones.

j_gene,abundance,d_gene,v_gene,CDR3aa,CDR3nt
TRBJ1-5,-,-,TRBV19,CASSMFGGAGNQPQHF,TGTGCCAGTAGTATGTTTGGAGGGGCGGGCAATCAGCCCCAGCATTTT
TRBJ2-3,-,-,TRBV21-1,CASSIKRDPSTDTQYF,TGTGCCAGCAGCATTAAGCGGGACCCTAGCACAGATACGCAGTATTTT
TRBJ2-1,-,-,TRBV5-1,CASSTDSHSYNEQFF,TGCGCCAGCAGCACCGACAGTCACTCCTACAATGAGCAGTTCTTC
TRBJ2-7,-,-,TRBV5-1,CASNPGASAGRLGQYF,TGCGCCAGCAATCCTGGGGCCAGCGCGGGACGCCTTGGGCAGTACTTC
TRBJ2-1,-,-,TRBV4-3,CASSQDQGLGEQFF,TGCGCCAGCAGCCAAGATCAGGGTTTGGGTGAGCAGTTCTTC
TRBJ2-7,-,TRBD2,TRBV7-2,CASSTTLAGGEQYF,TGTGCCAGCAGCACCACCCTAGCGGGAGGCGAGCAGTACTTC
TRBJ2-7,-,-,TRBV4-3,CASSQAAVSLYEQYF,TGCGCCAGCAGCCAGGCAGCGGTCTCCCTCTACGAGCAGTACTTC
TRBJ2-7,few,TRBD1,TRBV29-1,CSVAPGGHYEQYF,TGCAGCGTTGCTCCAGGGGGTCACTACGAGCAGTACTTC
TRBJ1-3,-,TRBD1,TRBV27,CASSRRGLPGNTIYF,TGTGCCAGCAGCCGCAGGGGGCTACCTGGAAACACCATATATTTT
TRBJ2-3,-,TRBD2,TRBV5-6,CASSSGTSGSTQYF,TGTGCCAGCAGCTCTGGGACTAGCGGTAGTACGCAGTATTTT
TRBJ1-2,-,-,TRBV3-1/TRBV3-2,CASSPQGNYGYTF,TGTGCCAGCAGCCCGCAGGGTAACTATGGCTACACCTTC
TRBJ2-5,-,TRBD1,TRBV7-9,CASSSFLRDRGRETQYF,TGTGCCAGCAGCTCCTTTTTACGGGACAGGGGCCGAGAGACCCAGTACTTC
TRBJ2-1,once,-,TRBV18,CASRERRINNEQFF,TGTGCCAGCCGCGAGAGGAGGATAAACAATGAGCAGTTCTTC
TRBJ2-3,-,TRBD1,TRBV13,CASSFTGQGLNTQYF,TGTGCCAGCAGCTTCACGGGACAGGGTTTGAATACGCAGTATTTT
TRBJ2-6,-,-,TRBV4-3,CASSQDPQASGANVLTF,TGCGCCAGCAGCCAAGATCCGCAGGCCTCTGGGGCCAACGTCCTGACTTTC
TRBJ1-6,medium-sized,-,TRBV5-8,CASSNMGLNNSPLHF,TGTGCCAGCAGCAACATGGGCCTTAATAATTCACCCCTCCACTTT
TRBJ2-1,-,-,TRBV25-1,CASSESVKSTYNEQFF,TGTGCCAGCAGTGAATCGGTAAAGTCGACCTACAATGAGCAGTTCTTC
TRBJ1-6,-,-,TRBV27,CASSDHMKPLHF,TGTGCCAGCAGTGATCACATGAAACCCCTCCACTTT
TRBJ2-6,-,-,TRBV27,CASSLSSLTGANVLTF,TGTGCCAGCAGTTTATCGAGTTTAACTGGGGCCAACGTCCTGACTTTC
TRBJ2-5,-,TRBD2,TRBV6-2/TRBV6-3,CASSYFGRGKETQYF,TGTGCCAGCAGTTACTTCGGGAGGGGGAAAGAGACCCAGTACTTC
TRBJ1-4,-,TRBD1,TRBV6-2/TRBV6-3,CASSYGGGGEKLFF,TGTGCCAGCAGTTACGGAGGGGGCGGTGAAAAACTGTTTTTT
TRBJ1-1,many,TRBD1,TRBV6-4,CASSAYRGRLNTEAFF,TGTGCCAGCAGTGCTTACAGGGGAAGGCTTAACACTGAAGCTTTCTTT
TRBJ2-7,-,TRBD2,TRBV6-2/TRBV6-3,CASSPGTSGYNLQHEQYF,TGTGCCAGCAGTCCCGGGACTAGCGGGTACAACCTACAACACGAGCAGTACTTC
TRBJ1-2,-,TRBD1,TRBV12-3/TRBV12-4,CASSWDSSSGYTF,TGTGCCAGCAGTTGGGACAGTTCAAGTGGCTACACCTTC
TRBJ2-1,-,-,TRBV25-1,CASSEYLNEQFF,TGTGCCAGCAGTGAATACTTGAATGAGCAGTTCTTC
TRBJ1-1,-,-,TRBV4-1,CASSQEYSEAFF,TGCGCCAGCAGCCAAGAGTATTCTGAAGCTTTCTTT
TRBJ1-3,-,TRBD1,TRBV9,CASSPSTGAKGNTIYF,TGTGCCAGCAGCCCATCGACAGGGGCGAAAGGAAACACCATATATTTT
TRBJ2-7,-,TRBD1,TRBV3-1/TRBV3-2,CASSRTGTGNYEQYF,TGTGCCAGCAGCCGAACCGGGACAGGGAACTACGAGCAGTACTTC
TRBJ2-1,-,TRBD1,TRBV7-3,CASSLQGAYNEQFF,TGTGCCAGCAGCTTACAGGGGGCGTACAATGAGCAGTTCTTC
TRBJ2-7,once,-,TRBV7-8,CASSLGSGSSYGQYF,TGTGCCAGCAGCCTCGGCTCCGGGAGCTCCTACGGGCAGTACTTC
TRBJ1-1,-,-,TRBV27,CASRTLNTEAFF,TGTGCCAGCCGGACTCTGAACACTGAAGCTTTCTTT
TRBJ1-6,-,TRBD1,TRBV28,CATNYRFVDREFASPLHF,TGTGCCACGAATTATAGATTTGTAGACAGGGAGTTTGCTTCACCCCTCCACTTT
TRBJ1-2,-,-,TRBV19,CASAGVQGWGGYTF,TGTGCCAGTGCCGGTGTACAGGGCTGGGGGGGCTACACCTTC
TRBJ2-5,few,-,TRBV5-1,CASSPLVRPETQYF,TGCGCCAGCAGCCCCCTAGTGCGGCCAGAGACCCAGTACTTC
TRBJ1-2,-,-,TRBV6-6,CASSYIAHNYGYTF,TGTGCCAGCAGTTACATAGCTCACAACTATGGCTACACCTTC
TRBJ1-5,-,TRBD1,TRBV27,CASSPWTGTYSNQPQHF,TGTGCCAGCAGTCCGTGGACAGGGACCTATAGCAATCAGCCCCAGCATTTT
TRBJ2-4,-,-,TRBV5-5,CASSLVSAQTKNIQYF,TGTGCCAGCAGCTTGGTCTCAGCTCAGACTAAAAACATTCAGTACTTC
TRBJ2-3,-,TRBD2,TRBV27,CASSPDPGGSTQYF,TGTGCCAGCAGTCCCGACCCCGGGGGGAGTACGCAGTATTTT
TRBJ2-2,-,-,TRBV28,CASRNLERTGELFF,TGTGCCAGCAGAAATTTAGAGCGCACCGGGGAGCTGTTTTTT
TRBJ1-1,-,-,TRBV19,CASSMDAGAEAFF,TGTGCCAGTAGTATGGACGCGGGGGCGGAAGCTTTCTTT
TRBJ1-5,-,TRBD1,TRBV7-8,CASSTGTGSNQPQHF,TGTGCCAGCAGCACAGGGACAGGGAGCAATCAGCCCCAGCATTTT
TRBJ2-1,-,TRBD2,TRBV6-4,CASSETSGRGNEQFF,TGTGCCAGCAGTGAGACTAGCGGGAGAGGCAATGAGCAGTTCTTC
TRBJ1-1,-,-,TRBV5-8,CASSPRGRNTEAFF,TGTGCCAGCAGCCCCCGGGGAAGGAACACTGAAGCTTTCTTT
TRBJ1-1,-,-,TRBV7-3,CASSHADRAEAFF,TGTGCCAGCAGCCATGCCGATCGGGCTGAAGCTTTCTTT
TRBJ1-1,once,-,TRBV5-1,CASSLRRAPNTEAFF,TGCGCCAGCAGCTTGCGGAGGGCTCCGAACACTGAAGCTTTCTTT
TRBJ2-1,-,TRBD2,TRBV11-2,CASSLGLANYNEQFF,TGTGCCAGCAGCCTCGGACTAGCGAACTACAATGAGCAGTTCTTC
TRBJ2-5,-,TRBD1,TRBV5-1,CASSPGTDRETQYF,TGCGCCAGCAGCCCCGGGACAGATCGAGAGACCCAGTACTTC
TRBJ1-1,-,TRBD1,TRBV4-2,CASSHLGQGEAFF,TGTGCCAGCAGCCATCTTGGACAGGGAGAAGCTTTCTTT
TRBJ1-6,-,-,TRBV6-5,CAGKMDSLNSPLHF,TGTGCCGGCAAAATGGACAGCCTTAATTCACCCCTCCACTTT
TRBJ1-1,-,-,TRBV18,CASSPLQGGSTEAFF,TGTGCCAGCTCACCACTACAGGGAGGGAGCACTGAAGCTTTCTTT
TRBJ2-4,once,TRBD1,TRBV6-5,CATTGTGYNIQYF,TGTGCCACTACCGGGACAGGTTACAACATTCAGTACTTC
TRBJ1-4,-,-,TRBV7-9,CASSLVSATNEKLFF,TGTGCCAGCAGCTTAGTCTCTGCAACTAATGAAAAACTGTTTTTT
TRBJ2-1,-,-,TRBV7-3,CASSPPGDNEQFF,TGTGCCAGCAGCCCCCCCGGGGACAATGAGCAGTTCTTC